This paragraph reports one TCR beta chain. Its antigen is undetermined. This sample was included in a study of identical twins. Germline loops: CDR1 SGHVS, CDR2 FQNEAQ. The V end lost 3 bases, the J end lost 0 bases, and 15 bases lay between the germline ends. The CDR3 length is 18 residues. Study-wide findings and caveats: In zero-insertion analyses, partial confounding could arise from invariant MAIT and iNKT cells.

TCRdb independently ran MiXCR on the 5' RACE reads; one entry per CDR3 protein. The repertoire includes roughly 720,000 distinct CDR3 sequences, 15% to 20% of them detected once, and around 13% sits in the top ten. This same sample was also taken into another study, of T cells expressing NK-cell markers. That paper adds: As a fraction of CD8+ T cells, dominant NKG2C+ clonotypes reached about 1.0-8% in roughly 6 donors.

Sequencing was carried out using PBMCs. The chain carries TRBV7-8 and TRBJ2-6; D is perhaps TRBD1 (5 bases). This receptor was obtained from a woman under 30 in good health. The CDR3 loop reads CASSFPNPQDSGANVLTF. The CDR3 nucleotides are TGTGCCAGCAGCTTCCCGAACCCACAGGACTCTGGGGCCAACGTCCTGACTTTC. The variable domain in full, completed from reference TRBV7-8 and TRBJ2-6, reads GAGVSQSPRYKVAKRGQDVALRCDPISGHVSLFWYQQALGQGPEFLTYFQNEAQLDKSGLPSDRFFAERPEGSVSTLKIQRTQQEDSAVYLCASSFPNPQDSGANVLTFGAGSRLTVL.